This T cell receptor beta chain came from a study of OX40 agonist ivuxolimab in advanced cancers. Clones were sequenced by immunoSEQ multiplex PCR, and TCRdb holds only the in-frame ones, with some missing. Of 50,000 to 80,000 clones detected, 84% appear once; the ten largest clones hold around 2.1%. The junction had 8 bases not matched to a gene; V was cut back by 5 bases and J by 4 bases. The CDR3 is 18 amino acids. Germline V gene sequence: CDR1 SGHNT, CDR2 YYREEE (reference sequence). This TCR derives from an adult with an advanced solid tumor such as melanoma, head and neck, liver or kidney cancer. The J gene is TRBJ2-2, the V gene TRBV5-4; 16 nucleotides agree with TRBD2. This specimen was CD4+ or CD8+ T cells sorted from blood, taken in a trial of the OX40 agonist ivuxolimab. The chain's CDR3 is CASSPGTSGGAVTGELFF. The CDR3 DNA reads TGTGCCAGCAGTCCCGGGACTAGCGGGGGGGCCGTCACCGGGGAGCTGTTTTTT.